This is a list of T cell receptor beta chains from one sample in a study of CD8+ T cells in alopecia areata. Generated by immunoSEQ multiplex PCR, the TCRdb table keeps only in-frame clones and is missing some. The repertoire includes 75,000 to 100,000 clones, 40% to 55% of them detected once, and 0.79% sits in the top ten. The sample taken for sequencing was CD4+ T cells sorted from blood. The receptors derive from a human donor with alopecia areata. Each CDR3 is given with its conserved first and last residue. Fields, in order: D gene, V gene, J gene, clone size, CDR3 length, CDR3 protein, CDR3 DNA. The D gene is left open where the match is weak. Size is stated for part of the rows, as once, few or many counts, or as a class when the clone is expanded.

-	TRBV2	TRBJ2-2	few	13	CASSGSPNGELFF	TGTGCCAGCAGTGGTAGCCCGAACGGGGAGCTGTTTTTT
-	TRBV29-1	TRBJ2-1	-	14	CSVDFSGGYNEQFF	TGCAGCGTTGATTTTAGCGGAGGCTACAATGAGCAGTTCTTC
-	TRBV19	TRBJ1-5	many	14	CASNHPGSNQPQHF	TGTGCCAGTAATCATCCAGGATCGAATCAGCCCCAGCATTTT
-	TRBV30	TRBJ1-5	-	13	CAWRQNSNQPQHF	TGTGCCTGGAGACAAAATAGCAATCAGCCCCAGCATTTT
-	TRBV29-1	TRBJ2-2	few	12	CSVRELDRELFF	TGCAGCGTGAGGGAGCTGGACAGGGAGCTGTTTTTT
-	TRBV28	TRBJ2-7	-	12	CASSVTTYEQYF	TGTGCCAGCAGTGTTACGACCTACGAGCAGTACTTC
-	TRBV11-2	TRBJ1-6	-	15	CASRLPGGLNSPLHF	TGTGCCAGCAGGCTTCCCGGGGGCCTGAATTCACCCCTCCACTTT
-	TRBV30	TRBJ1-5	-	14	CAWGGVASNQPQHF	TGTGCCTGGGGAGGCGTAGCGAGCAATCAGCCCCAGCATTTT
-	TRBV29-1	TRBJ2-3	few	14	CSVDSRGLADTQYF	TGCAGCGTTGACTCTCGGGGATTGGCAGATACGCAGTATTTT
-	TRBV29-1	TRBJ1-1	once	13	CSVGGRLNTEAFF	TGCAGCGTTGGGGGCAGGCTGAACACTGAAGCTTTCTTT
TRBD1	TRBV29-1	TRBJ1-2	-	12	CSAGQSNYGYTF	TGCAGCGCGGGACAGTCAAACTATGGCTACACCTTC
-	TRBV20-1	TRBJ1-2	-	11	CRNRAGEGYTF	TGCAGGAACAGGGCCGGGGAAGGCTACACCTTC
-	TRBV18	TRBJ1-6	-	13	CASSPRTASPLHF	TGTGCCAGCTCACCCAGGACAGCTTCACCCCTCCACTTT
-	TRBV29-1	TRBJ2-5	few	13	CSVGTGTGETQYF	TGCAGCGTTGGGACCGGGACGGGAGAGACCCAGTACTTC
TRBD2	TRBV29-1	TRBJ2-3	-	11	CSVGGVSTQYF	TGCAGCGTCGGGGGGGTCTCTACGCAGTATTTT
-	TRBV28	TRBJ2-7	few	16	CASSFLGTQGAYEQYF	TGTGCCAGCAGTTTCCTCGGGACACAGGGCGCCTACGAGCAGTACTTC
-	TRBV29-1	TRBJ2-4	few	13	CSVARLAKNIQYF	TGCAGCGTTGCTCGGTTAGCCAAAAACATTCAGTACTTC
-	TRBV5-1	TRBJ1-6	-	13	CASSLSAGATLHF	TGCGCCAGCAGCTTGTCGGCAGGAGCCACCCTCCACTTT
-	TRBV23-1	TRBJ2-6	-	22	CASSLPRDRDLWGSTGANVLTF	TGCGCCAGCAGTCTACCCCGGGACCGGGACCTATGGGGGTCTACTGGGGCCAACGTCCTGACTTTC
TRBD2	TRBV10-3	TRBJ2-1	-	15	CAIRLGLANYNEQFF	TGTGCCATCAGACTGGGACTAGCCAACTACAATGAGCAGTTCTTC
TRBD2	TRBV18	TRBJ2-5	-	16	CASSPLMTAGGETQYF	TGTGCCAGCTCACCACTCATGACAGCGGGAGGGGAGACCCAGTACTTC
TRBD2	TRBV4-3	TRBJ2-1	-	15	CASSPRDPGLDEQFF	TGCGCCAGCAGCCCCAGGGATCCGGGACTAGATGAGCAGTTCTTC
TRBD1	TRBV6-5	TRBJ2-7	-	14	CASMREQGAYEQYF	TGTGCCAGCATGAGGGAACAGGGGGCCTACGAGCAGTACTTC
-	TRBV29-1	TRBJ2-1	-	11	CSVGNGVSFFF	TGCAGCGTTGGAAATGGGGTCTCGTTCTTCTTC
-	TRBV30	TRBJ2-1	-	12	CAWRHYSNEQFF	TGTGCCTGGAGACACTACAGCAATGAGCAGTTCTTC
TRBD1	TRBV5-4	TRBJ1-2	-	15	CASSLPDRATHGYTF	TGTGCCAGCAGCTTACCGGACAGGGCCACTCATGGCTACACCTTC
TRBD1	TRBV29-1	TRBJ2-3	-	15	CSVEGPRGRIDTQYF	TGCAGCGTTGAGGGTCCCAGGGGGCGCATCGATACGCAGTATTTT
-	TRBV29-1	TRBJ2-5	few	13	CSVAQWAGETQYF	TGCAGCGTCGCACAGTGGGCGGGTGAGACCCAGTACTTC
TRBD2	TRBV15	TRBJ2-2	-	15	CATSSGRQETGELFF	TGTGCCACCAGCAGCGGGAGGCAAGAAACCGGGGAGCTGTTTTTT
-	TRBV29-1	TRBJ2-7	-	13	CSVEPGPEYEQYF	TGCAGCGTTGAGCCCGGGCCGGAATACGAGCAGTACTTC
-	TRBV28	TRBJ2-5	few	16	CASSFQGGDLVETQYF	TGTGCCAGCAGTTTTCAAGGGGGAGACCTCGTGGAGACCCAGTACTTC
-	TRBV29-1	TRBJ2-5	-	14	CSVDPGPGGETQYF	TGCAGCGTCGATCCGGGACCAGGGGGGGAGACCCAGTACTTC
TRBD2	TRBV7-3	TRBJ2-1	-	13	CASSLTSGGMQFF	TGTGCCAGCAGCTTAACTAGCGGGGGGATGCAGTTCTTC
-	TRBV7-2	TRBJ2-7	-	15	CASSLGRGALDEQYF	TGTGCCAGCAGCCTAGGAAGGGGGGCGCTGGACGAGCAGTACTTC
-	TRBV29-1	TRBJ2-1	few	15	CSVDFGRGGGDEQFF	TGCAGCGTTGATTTTGGAAGGGGTGGTGGCGATGAGCAGTTCTTC
-	TRBV29-1	TRBJ1-1	-	11	CSASVNTEAFF	TGCAGCGCCTCAGTGAACACTGAAGCTTTCTTT
-	TRBV5-8	TRBJ1-4	few	14	CASPTGRTNEKLFF	TGTGCCAGCCCGACCGGGCGAACTAATGAAAAACTGTTTTTT
-	TRBV28	TRBJ2-5	-	13	CASSLWGRETQYF	TGTGCCAGCAGTTTATGGGGGCGAGAGACCCAGTACTTC
TRBD1	TRBV6-5	TRBJ2-2	-	15	CASSRMDRATGELFF	TGTGCCAGCAGCCGGATGGACAGGGCGACCGGGGAGCTGTTTTTT
-	TRBV4-3	TRBJ1-3	-	15	CASSQETHSGNTIYF	TGCGCCAGCAGCCAAGAGACTCACTCTGGAAACACCATATATTTT
-	TRBV6-5	TRBJ1-5	-	13	CASSYWRGQPQHF	TGTGCCAGCAGTTACTGGAGGGGTCAGCCCCAGCATTTT
-	TRBV29-1	TRBJ2-3	-	13	CSELAESRDTQYF	TGCAGCGAATTAGCGGAAAGCAGGGATACGCAGTATTTT
-	TRBV5-1	TRBJ2-4	-	14	CASQEGASSNIQYF	TGCGCCAGCCAGGAGGGGGCTTCTTCAAACATTCAGTACTTC
TRBD1	TRBV30	TRBJ2-7	-	14	CAWSGRGLTYEQYF	TGTGCCTGGAGTGGTAGGGGGCTCACCTACGAGCAGTACTTC
-	TRBV29-1	TRBJ2-7	few	16	CSVGLWGSGPNGGQYF	TGCAGCGTGGGACTTTGGGGTAGCGGCCCGAACGGGGGGCAGTACTTC
TRBD2	TRBV29-1	TRBJ2-2	few	13	CSGRTSGGGELFF	TGCAGCGGGCGGACTAGCGGGGGCGGGGAGCTGTTTTTT
TRBD2	TRBV29-1	TRBJ2-1	-	13	CSVITSGRGEQFF	TGCAGCGTTATTACTAGCGGGAGAGGTGAGCAGTTCTTC
-	TRBV4-2	TRBJ2-1	-	18	CASSQDLAGPSSYNEQFF	TGTGCCAGCAGCCAAGATTTGGCGGGCCCTAGCTCCTACAATGAGCAGTTCTTC
-	TRBV30	TRBJ1-4	-	15	CAWSFRRTTNEKLFF	TGTGCCTGGAGTTTTCGGAGAACGACTAATGAAAAACTGTTTTTT
TRBD2	TRBV5-6	TRBJ2-3	-	15	CASSLGTSGVDTQYF	TGTGCCAGCAGCTTGGGGACTAGCGGGGTGGATACGCAGTATTTT
-	TRBV7-2	TRBJ2-5	-	12	CASSDPPETQYF	TGTGCCAGCAGCGATCCGCCAGAGACCCAGTACTTC
-	TRBV18	TRBJ2-7	few	13	CASSLDQPYEQYF	TGTGCCAGCTCCCTCGACCAGCCCTACGAGCAGTACTTC
-	TRBV5-6	TRBJ1-1	-	12	CASRSPGTEAFF	TGTGCCAGCAGATCTCCCGGCACTGAAGCTTTCTTT
TRBD1	TRBV7-2	TRBJ2-7	few	14	CASSPGQETYEQYF	TGTGCCAGCAGCCCAGGACAGGAGACCTACGAGCAGTACTTC
TRBD1	TRBV11-2	TRBJ2-2	once	15	CASSLQGANTGELFF	TGTGCCAGCAGCTTACAGGGGGCGAACACCGGGGAGCTGTTTTTT
-	TRBV30	TRBJ2-5	few	14	CAWRGGSTVETQYF	TGTGCCTGGAGGGGTGGTTCGACGGTAGAGACCCAGTACTTC
TRBD2	TRBV28	TRBJ2-7	few	15	CASRKDIAGAYEQYF	TGTGCCAGCAGGAAGGATATAGCGGGCGCCTACGAGCAGTACTTC
-	TRBV5-1	TRBJ1-2	few	13	CASSFRDSYGYTF	TGCGCCAGCAGCTTTCGCGACAGCTATGGCTACACCTTC
-	TRBV30	TRBJ2-1	-	14	CAWSGQTGANEQFF	TGTGCCTGGAGCGGCCAAACCGGCGCCAATGAGCAGTTCTTC